Here is one T cell receptor beta chain with its context. Its antigen remains unknown. These data originate in a study of identifying expanded T cells in peripheral blood. Regarding the study as a whole: Around 1.2 clones differed between technical replicates, versus around 15 and 19 over time.

During the collection period, no donor immune events like infections were recorded. From germline, CDR1 is MNHNY and CDR2 SVGAGI (reference sequence). The CDR3 covers 14 residues. Trimming removed 3 bases from V and 13 bases from J, with 16 bases in between. Assay: immunoSEQ multiplex PCR; the TCRdb copy retains only in-frame clones and omits some. Of about 97,000 clones in the sample, around 88% were seen once. The receptor comes from a person aged 18 to 75 in good health. Sequencing used blood. The V gene is TRBV6-6, the J gene TRBJ1-6, with D possibly matching TRBD1 (6 bases). The CDR3 sequence: CASSYGGQRNPLHF. CDR3 bases: TGTGCCAGCAGTTATGGAGGACAGCGTAATCCCCTCCACTTT.